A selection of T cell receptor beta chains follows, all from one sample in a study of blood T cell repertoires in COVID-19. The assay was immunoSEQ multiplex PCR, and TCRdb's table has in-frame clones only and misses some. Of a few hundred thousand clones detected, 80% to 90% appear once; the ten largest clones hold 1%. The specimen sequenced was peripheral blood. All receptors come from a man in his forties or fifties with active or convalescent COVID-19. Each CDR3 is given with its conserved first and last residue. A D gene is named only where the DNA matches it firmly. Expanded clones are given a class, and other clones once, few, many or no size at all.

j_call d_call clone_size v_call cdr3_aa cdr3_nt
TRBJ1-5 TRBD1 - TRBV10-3 CAISEGTGAIQPQHF TGTGCCATCAGTGAGGGGACAGGGGCGATACAGCCCCAGCATTTT
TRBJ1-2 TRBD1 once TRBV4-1 CASSQAGGTGDFYGYTF TGCGCCAGCAGCCAAGCCGGCGGGACAGGGGATTTCTATGGCTACACCTTC
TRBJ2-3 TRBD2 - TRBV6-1 CASSDKGAGVYPDTQYF TGTGCCAGCAGTGATAAGGGAGCGGGAGTGTATCCAGATACGCAGTATTTT
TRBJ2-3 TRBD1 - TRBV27 CASSLWAGGVGSTDTQYF TGTGCCAGCAGTTTATGGGCAGGGGGAGTTGGGAGCACAGATACGCAGTATTTT
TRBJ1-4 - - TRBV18 CASSPSRSRPVPVNEKLFF TGTGCCAGCTCACCCTCGCGTTCCAGGCCTGTGCCCGTTAATGAAAAACTGTTTTTT
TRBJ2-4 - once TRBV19 CASNYREGIQYF TGTGCCAGTAACTACAGGGAGGGCATTCAGTACTTC
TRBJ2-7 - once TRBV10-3 CAIGQAYEQYF TGTGCCATCGGGCAGGCCTACGAGCAGTACTTC
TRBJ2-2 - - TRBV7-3 CASSRGSDPTNTGELFF TGTGCCAGCAGCCGAGGGAGCGACCCAACTAACACCGGGGAGCTGTTTTTT
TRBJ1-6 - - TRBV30 CAWRLQGNSPLHF TGTGCCTGGAGGTTACAGGGCAATTCACCCCTCCACTTT
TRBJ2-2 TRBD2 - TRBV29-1 CSVVGAGAAGELFF TGCAGCGTTGTTGGAGCGGGAGCAGCCGGGGAGCTGTTTTTT
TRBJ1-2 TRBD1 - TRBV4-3 CASSQERGQAYGYTF TGCGCCAGCAGCCAAGAAAGGGGACAGGCCTATGGCTACACCTTC
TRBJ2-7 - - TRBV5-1 CASSLGDTYEQYF TGCGCCAGCAGCTTAGGGGACACCTACGAGCAGTACTTC
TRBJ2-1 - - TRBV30 CAWRDSPSLSYNEQFF TGTGCCTGGAGAGACAGCCCCTCACTCTCCTACAATGAGCAGTTCTTC
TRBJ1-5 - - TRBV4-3 CASSPIGAGDNQPQHF TGCGCCAGCAGCCCGATAGGTGCGGGCGACAATCAGCCCCAGCATTTT
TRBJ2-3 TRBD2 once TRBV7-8 CASSFLSGRTADTQYF TGTGCCAGCAGCTTCCTTAGCGGGAGGACGGCAGATACGCAGTATTTT
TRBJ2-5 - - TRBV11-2 CASSLGAGGTAGETQYF TGTGCCAGCAGCTTAGGGGCAGGCGGAACTGCGGGAGAGACCCAGTACTTC
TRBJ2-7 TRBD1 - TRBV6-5 CASKGTNRGAYEQYF TGTGCCAGCAAGGGGACAAACAGGGGAGCCTACGAGCAGTACTTC
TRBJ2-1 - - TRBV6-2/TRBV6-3 CASSYLGVSYNEQFF TGTGCCAGCAGTTACCTAGGGGTGTCCTACAATGAGCAGTTCTTC
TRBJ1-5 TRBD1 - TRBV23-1 CASSQITGQGEVRNQPQHF TGCGCCAGCAGTCAAATAACGGGGCAGGGGGAAGTGCGGAATCAGCCCCAGCATTTT
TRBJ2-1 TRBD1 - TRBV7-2 CASSPGQVRGGQFF TGTGCCAGCAGCCCAGGACAGGTCCGAGGGGGGCAGTTCTTC
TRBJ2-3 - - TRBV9 CASSVAGGYTGDTQYF TGTGCCAGCAGCGTAGCTGGGGGGTACACGGGGGATACGCAGTATTTT
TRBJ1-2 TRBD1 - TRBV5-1 CASRSGTGFYGYTF TGCGCCAGCAGATCCGGGACAGGGTTCTATGGCTACACCTTC
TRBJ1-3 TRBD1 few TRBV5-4 CASSFGQGRNTIYF TGTGCCAGCAGCTTTGGACAGGGTCGGAACACCATATATTTT
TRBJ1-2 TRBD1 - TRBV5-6 CASSSGTGDGYTF TGTGCCAGCAGCTCCGGGACAGGGGACGGCTACACCTTC
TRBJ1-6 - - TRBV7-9 CASSLGQSGGSPLHF TGTGCCAGCAGCTTAGGACAGAGCGGGGGGTCACCCCTCCACTTT
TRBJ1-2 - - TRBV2 CASSESGTTYGYTF TGTGCCAGCAGTGAGTCCGGGACAACTTATGGCTACACCTTC
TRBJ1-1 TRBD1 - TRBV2 CASSARGLGNTEAFF TGTGCCAGCAGTGCGAGGGGGCTCGGGAACACTGAAGCTTTCTTT
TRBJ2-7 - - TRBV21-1 CASSKVRDRGVHEQYF TGTGCCAGCAGCAAAGTTCGGGACAGGGGAGTCCACGAGCAGTACTTC
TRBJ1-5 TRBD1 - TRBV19 CASSIVGTGVYSNQPQHF TGTGCCAGTAGTATTGTAGGGACAGGGGTTTATAGCAATCAGCCCCAGCATTTT
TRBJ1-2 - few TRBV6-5 CASSLLDYGYTF TGTGCCAGCAGTCTACTGGACTATGGCTACACCTTC
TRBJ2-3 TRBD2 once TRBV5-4 CASSLGGLAGEADTQYF TGTGCCAGCAGCTTAGGGGGGCTAGCGGGAGAGGCAGATACGCAGTATTTT
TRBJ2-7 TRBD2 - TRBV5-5 CASSPGLAGPLYEQYF TGTGCCAGCAGCCCCGGACTAGCGGGACCACTCTACGAGCAGTACTTC
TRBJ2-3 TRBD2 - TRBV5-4 CASSSERGGWDTQYF TGTGCCAGCAGCTCAGAGCGGGGGGGCTGGGATACGCAGTATTTT
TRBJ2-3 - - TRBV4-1 CASSQHYTDTQYF TGCGCCAGCAGCCAGCACTACACAGATACGCAGTATTTT
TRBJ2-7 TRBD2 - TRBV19 CASSPGGATYEQYF TGTGCCAGTAGCCCCGGGGGGGCCACCTACGAGCAGTACTTC
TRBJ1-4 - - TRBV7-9 CASSLLLETNEKLFF TGTGCCAGCAGCTTACTCCTAGAAACTAATGAAAAACTGTTTTTT
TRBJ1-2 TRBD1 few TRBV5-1 CASSLFGQGSVSYGYTF TGCGCCAGCAGCTTGTTCGGACAGGGCTCTGTCAGCTATGGCTACACCTTC
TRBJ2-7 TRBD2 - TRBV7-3 CANPGGRMSYEQYF TGTGCCAACCCGGGCGGGAGGATGTCCTACGAGCAGTACTTC
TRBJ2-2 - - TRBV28 CASSFQGAGELFF TGTGCCAGCAGTTTTCAAGGGGCCGGGGAGCTGTTTTTT
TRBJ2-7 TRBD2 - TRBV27 CASSLYPSGRGGSYEQYF TGTGCCAGCAGTTTATACCCTAGCGGGAGAGGGGGGTCCTACGAGCAGTACTTC
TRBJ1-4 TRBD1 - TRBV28 CASRIGGNVGEKLFF TGTGCCAGCAGGATAGGGGGCAACGTGGGGGAAAAACTGTTTTTT
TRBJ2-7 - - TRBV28 CASASTQAYEQYF TGTGCCAGCGCGTCTACTCAGGCCTACGAGCAGTACTTC
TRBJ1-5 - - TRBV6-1 CASSEQMEQPQHF TGTGCCAGCAGTGAACAGATGGAGCAGCCCCAGCATTTT
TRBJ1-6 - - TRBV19 CASSIRGNSPLHF TGTGCCAGTAGTATACGAGGGAATTCACCCCTCCACTTT
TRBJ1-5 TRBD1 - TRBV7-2 CASSRDRVGNQPQHF TGTGCCAGCAGCCGCGACAGGGTCGGCAATCAGCCCCAGCATTTT
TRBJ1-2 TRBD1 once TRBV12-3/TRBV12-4 CASSLGQGYGYTF TGTGCCAGCAGTCTTGGACAGGGATATGGCTACACCTTC
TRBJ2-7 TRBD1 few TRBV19 CASSSRTGDPEQYF TGTGCCAGTAGTTCGCGGACAGGGGATCCCGAGCAGTACTTC
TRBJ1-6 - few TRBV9 CASSVGASSYNSPLHF TGTGCCAGCAGCGTAGGGGCGAGCTCCTATAATTCACCCCTCCACTTT
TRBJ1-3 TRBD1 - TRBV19 CASSNIGTGRSGNTIYF TGTGCCAGTAGCAACATCGGGACAGGTCGCTCTGGAAACACCATATATTTT
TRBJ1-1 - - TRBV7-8 CASSLDRENTEAFF TGTGCCAGCAGCTTAGACCGGGAGAACACTGAAGCTTTCTTT